These T cell receptor beta chains were read from a single sample in a study of shared clonotypes between healthy human individuals. Some clones are missing from TCRdb's copy, which holds only in-frame ones; the method was immunoSEQ multiplex PCR. The sample shows some 2,500,000 clones, around 92% of them seen only once. Sequenced sample: naive CD4+ T cells from PBMCs. Every receptor here comes from a man between 18 and 29 years old in good health. Some clones in this sample may be carry-over from other donors' samples. Each CDR3 is given with its conserved first and last residue. Each record gives: CDR3 protein, CDR3 DNA, CDR3 length, clone size, V gene, J gene, D gene. A D gene is named only where the DNA matches it firmly. Not every row has a clone size; where given, it reads once, few, many or a size class.

CDR3aa: CASSLLTPSGANVLTF
CDR3nt: TGTGCCAGCAGCTTACTGACCCCCTCTGGGGCCAACGTCCTGACTTTC
len: 16
abundance: NA
v_gene: TRBV7-3
j_gene: TRBJ2-6
d_gene: NA

CDR3aa: CASNGNNQPQHF
CDR3nt: TGTGCCAGTAATGGGAACAATCAGCCCCAGCATTTT
len: 12
abundance: NA
v_gene: TRBV19
j_gene: TRBJ1-5
d_gene: NA

CDR3aa: CAILAEDTYEQYF
CDR3nt: TGTGCCATTCTAGCGGAAGATACCTACGAGCAGTACTTC
len: 13
abundance: once
v_gene: TRBV30
j_gene: TRBJ2-7
d_gene: TRBD2

CDR3aa: CASSRSREGFSKTEAFF
CDR3nt: TGCGCCAGCAGTAGATCCAGGGAAGGGTTCTCGAAGACTGAAGCTTTCTTT
len: 17
abundance: NA
v_gene: TRBV10-1
j_gene: TRBJ1-1
d_gene: NA

CDR3aa: CASTHRGQQYNEQFF
CDR3nt: TGTGCCAGCACCCATAGGGGACAGCAATACAATGAGCAGTTCTTC
len: 15
abundance: once
v_gene: TRBV11-1
j_gene: TRBJ2-1
d_gene: TRBD1

CDR3aa: CASSQVVGQTNQPQHF
CDR3nt: TGCGCCAGCAGCCAAGTGGTGGGACAGACAAATCAGCCCCAGCATTTT
len: 16
abundance: few
v_gene: TRBV4-1
j_gene: TRBJ1-5
d_gene: TRBD1

CDR3aa: CAWSSQTGSRGAGNTIYF
CDR3nt: TGTGCCTGGAGTTCACAGACCGGTTCCAGGGGTGCTGGAAACACCATATATTTT
len: 18
abundance: NA
v_gene: TRBV30
j_gene: TRBJ1-3
d_gene: NA

CDR3aa: CASSVTAGTSGNTIYF
CDR3nt: TGTGCCAGCAGCGTAACGGCAGGGACCTCTGGAAACACCATATATTTT
len: 16
abundance: NA
v_gene: TRBV9
j_gene: TRBJ1-3
d_gene: NA

CDR3aa: CASSHGLAAQETQYF
CDR3nt: TGCGCCAGCAGCCACGGACTAGCTGCCCAAGAGACCCAGTACTTC
len: 15
abundance: NA
v_gene: TRBV5-1
j_gene: TRBJ2-5
d_gene: TRBD2

CDR3aa: CSVVTSGMDEQYF
CDR3nt: TGCAGCGTTGTAACTAGCGGGATGGACGAGCAGTACTTC
len: 13
abundance: NA
v_gene: TRBV29-1
j_gene: TRBJ2-7
d_gene: TRBD2

CDR3aa: CASSLPQGAGSNQPQHF
CDR3nt: TGTGCCAGCAGCCTACCTCAGGGGGCAGGGAGCAATCAGCCCCAGCATTTT
len: 17
abundance: NA
v_gene: TRBV2
j_gene: TRBJ1-5
d_gene: TRBD1

CDR3aa: CAWSPHSGRTYNEQFF
CDR3nt: TGTGCCTGGAGTCCCCATAGCGGGAGGACCTACAATGAGCAGTTCTTC
len: 16
abundance: NA
v_gene: TRBV30
j_gene: TRBJ2-1
d_gene: TRBD2

CDR3aa: CASSHRDGANVLTF
CDR3nt: TGCGCCAGCAGCCACAGGGATGGGGCCAACGTCCTGACTTTC
len: 14
abundance: NA
v_gene: TRBV5-1
j_gene: TRBJ2-6
d_gene: NA

CDR3aa: CASSEQGETYEQYF
CDR3nt: TGTGCCAGCAGTGAGCAGGGGGAGACCTACGAGCAGTACTTC
len: 14
abundance: NA
v_gene: TRBV2
j_gene: TRBJ2-7
d_gene: TRBD1

CDR3aa: CASSDSQTSGSFGTQYF
CDR3nt: TGCGCCAGCAGTGATAGTCAAACTAGCGGGAGTTTTGGTACGCAGTATTTT
len: 17
abundance: NA
v_gene: TRBV10-2
j_gene: TRBJ2-3
d_gene: TRBD2

CDR3aa: CASSLAGTGYSQPQHF
CDR3nt: TGTGCCAGCAGCTTGGCCGGGACAGGGTACTCTCAGCCCCAGCATTTT
len: 16
abundance: NA
v_gene: TRBV5-6
j_gene: TRBJ1-5
d_gene: TRBD1

CDR3aa: CAWSGGPNEKLFF
CDR3nt: TGTGCCTGGAGTGGGGGACCTAATGAAAAACTGTTTTTT
len: 13
abundance: few
v_gene: TRBV30
j_gene: TRBJ1-4
d_gene: NA

CDR3aa: CASIGFGPQPQHF
CDR3nt: TGTGCCAGCATAGGGTTTGGACCTCAGCCCCAGCATTTT
len: 13
abundance: NA
v_gene: TRBV28
j_gene: TRBJ1-5
d_gene: NA

CDR3aa: CASSIPGTGGVIQYF
CDR3nt: TGTGCCAGTAGTATACCCGGGACAGGGGGGGTCATTCAGTACTTC
len: 15
abundance: NA
v_gene: TRBV19
j_gene: TRBJ2-4
d_gene: TRBD1

CDR3aa: CASILTGNQPQHF
CDR3nt: TGTGCCAGCATTTTAACGGGGAATCAGCCCCAGCATTTT
len: 13
abundance: NA
v_gene: TRBV6-1
j_gene: TRBJ1-5
d_gene: NA

CDR3aa: CASSLRLRETQYF
CDR3nt: TGTGCCAGCAGTTTAAGGCTGCGAGAGACCCAGTACTTC
len: 13
abundance: NA
v_gene: TRBV27
j_gene: TRBJ2-5
d_gene: NA